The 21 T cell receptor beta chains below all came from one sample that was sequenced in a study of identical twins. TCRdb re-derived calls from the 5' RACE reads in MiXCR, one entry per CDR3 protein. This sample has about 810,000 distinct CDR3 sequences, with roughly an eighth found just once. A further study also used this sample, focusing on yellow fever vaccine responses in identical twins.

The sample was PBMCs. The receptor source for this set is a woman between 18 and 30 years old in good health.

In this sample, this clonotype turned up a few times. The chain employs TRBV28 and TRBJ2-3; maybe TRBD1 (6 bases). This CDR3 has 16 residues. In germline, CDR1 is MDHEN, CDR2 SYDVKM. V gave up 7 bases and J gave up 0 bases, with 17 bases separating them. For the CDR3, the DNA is TGTGCCAGCACCGCACCGGGACAACAAAGCACAGATACGCAGTATTTT. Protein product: CASTAPGQQSTDTQYF.

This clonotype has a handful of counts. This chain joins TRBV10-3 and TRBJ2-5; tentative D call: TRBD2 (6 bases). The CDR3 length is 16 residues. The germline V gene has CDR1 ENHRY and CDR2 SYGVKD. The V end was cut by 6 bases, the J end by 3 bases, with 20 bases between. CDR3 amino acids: CAISGLRAEGEETQYF. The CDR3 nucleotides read TGTGCCATCAGCGGCTTGAGAGCGGAGGGCGAAGAGACCCAGTACTTC.

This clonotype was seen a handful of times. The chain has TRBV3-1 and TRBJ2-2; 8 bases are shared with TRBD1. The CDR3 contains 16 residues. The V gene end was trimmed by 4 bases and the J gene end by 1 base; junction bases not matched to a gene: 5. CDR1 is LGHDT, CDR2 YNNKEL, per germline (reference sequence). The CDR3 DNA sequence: TGTGCCAGCAGCCGAACCGGGACAGGGAACACCGGGGAGCTGTTTTTT. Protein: CASSRTGTGNTGELFF.

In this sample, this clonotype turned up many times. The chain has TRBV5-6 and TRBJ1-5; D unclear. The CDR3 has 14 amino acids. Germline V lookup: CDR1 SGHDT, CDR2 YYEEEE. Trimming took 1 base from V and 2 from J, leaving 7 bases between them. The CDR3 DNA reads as TGTGCCAGCAGCTTGAGAGGAGGCAATCAGCCCCAGCATTTT. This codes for CASSLRGGNQPQHF.

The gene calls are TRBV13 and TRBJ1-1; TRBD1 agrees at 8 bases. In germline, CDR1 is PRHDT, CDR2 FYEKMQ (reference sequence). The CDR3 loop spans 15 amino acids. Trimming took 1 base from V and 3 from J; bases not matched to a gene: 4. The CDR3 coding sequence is TGTGCCAGCAGCTTAGCCAGGGGGCCGTACACTGAAGCTTTCTTT. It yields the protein CASSLARGPYTEAFF.

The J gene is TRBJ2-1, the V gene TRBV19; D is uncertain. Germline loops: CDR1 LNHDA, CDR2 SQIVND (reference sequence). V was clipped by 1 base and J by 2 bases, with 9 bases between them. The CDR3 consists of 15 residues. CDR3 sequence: CASSIAANAYNEQFF. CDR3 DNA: TGTGCCAGTAGTATAGCAGCGAACGCCTACAATGAGCAGTTCTTC.

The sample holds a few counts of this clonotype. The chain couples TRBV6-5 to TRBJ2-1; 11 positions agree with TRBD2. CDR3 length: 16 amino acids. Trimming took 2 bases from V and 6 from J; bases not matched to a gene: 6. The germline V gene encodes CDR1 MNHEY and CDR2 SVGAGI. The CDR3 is CASSYRVTSGSNEQFF. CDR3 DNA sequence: TGTGCCAGCAGTTACCGGGTTACTAGCGGGAGCAATGAGCAGTTCTTC.

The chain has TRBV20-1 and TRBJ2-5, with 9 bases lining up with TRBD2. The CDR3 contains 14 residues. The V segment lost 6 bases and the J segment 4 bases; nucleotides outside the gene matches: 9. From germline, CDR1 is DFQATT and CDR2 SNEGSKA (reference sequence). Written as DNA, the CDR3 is TGCAGTGCGCCCACGCGGGGGGGCACAGAGACCCAGTACTTC. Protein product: CSAPTRGGTETQYF.

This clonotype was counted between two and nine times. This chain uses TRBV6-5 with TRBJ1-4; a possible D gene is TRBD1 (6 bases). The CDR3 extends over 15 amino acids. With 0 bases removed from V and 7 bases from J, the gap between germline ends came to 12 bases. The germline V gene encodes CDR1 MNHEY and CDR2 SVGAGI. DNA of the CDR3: TGTGCCAGCAGTTACTCTAACAGGGCTGGTGAAAAACTGTTTTTT. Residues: CASSYSNRAGEKLFF.

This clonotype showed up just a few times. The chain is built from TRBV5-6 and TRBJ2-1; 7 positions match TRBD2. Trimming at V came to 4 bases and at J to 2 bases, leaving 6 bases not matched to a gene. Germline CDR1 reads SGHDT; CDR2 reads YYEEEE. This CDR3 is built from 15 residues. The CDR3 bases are TGTGCCAGCAGCGTCTGGCGGGAGCCCTACAATGAGCAGTTCTTC. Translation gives CASSVWREPYNEQFF.

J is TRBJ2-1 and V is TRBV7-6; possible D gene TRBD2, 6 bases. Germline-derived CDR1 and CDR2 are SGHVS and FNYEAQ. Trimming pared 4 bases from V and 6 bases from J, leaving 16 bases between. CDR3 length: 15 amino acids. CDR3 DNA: TGTGCCAGCAGCTCCAGACTAGAGGGTCCCAATGAGCAGTTCTTC. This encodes CASSSRLEGPNEQFF.

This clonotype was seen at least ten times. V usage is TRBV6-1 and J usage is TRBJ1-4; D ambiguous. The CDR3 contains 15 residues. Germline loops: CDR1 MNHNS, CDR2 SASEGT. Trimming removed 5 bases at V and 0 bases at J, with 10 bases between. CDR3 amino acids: CASSPSPSTNEKLFF. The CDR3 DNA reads TGTGCCAGCAGTCCGTCGCCCTCAACTAATGAAAAACTGTTTTTT.

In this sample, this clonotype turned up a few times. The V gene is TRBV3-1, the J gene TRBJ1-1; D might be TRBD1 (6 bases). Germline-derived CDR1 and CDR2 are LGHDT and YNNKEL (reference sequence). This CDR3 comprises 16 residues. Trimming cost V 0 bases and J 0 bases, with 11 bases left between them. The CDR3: CASSQDLGQMNTEAFF. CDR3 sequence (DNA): TGTGCCAGCAGCCAAGATTTAGGACAGATGAACACTGAAGCTTTCTTT.

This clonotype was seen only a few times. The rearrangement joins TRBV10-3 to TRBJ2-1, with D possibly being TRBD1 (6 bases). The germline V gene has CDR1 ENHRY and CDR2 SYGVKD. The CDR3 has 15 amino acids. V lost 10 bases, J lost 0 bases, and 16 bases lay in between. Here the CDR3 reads CATSGQGPSYNEQFF. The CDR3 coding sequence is TGTGCCACCTCAGGGCAGGGGCCCTCCTACAATGAGCAGTTCTTC.

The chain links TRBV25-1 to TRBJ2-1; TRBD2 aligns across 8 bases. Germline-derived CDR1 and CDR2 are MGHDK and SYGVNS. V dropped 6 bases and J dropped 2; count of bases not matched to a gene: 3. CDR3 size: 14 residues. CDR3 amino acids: CASRHSGAYNEQFF. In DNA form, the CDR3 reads TGTGCCAGCAGACATAGCGGGGCCTACAATGAGCAGTTCTTC.

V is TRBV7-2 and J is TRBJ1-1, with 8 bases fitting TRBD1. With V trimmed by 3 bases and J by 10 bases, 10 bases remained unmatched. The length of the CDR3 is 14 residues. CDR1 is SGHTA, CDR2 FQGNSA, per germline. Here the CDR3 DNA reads TGTGCCAGCAGCTTCAGGGGGCCTCCCGAGGGAGCTTTCTTT. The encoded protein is CASSFRGPPEGAFF.

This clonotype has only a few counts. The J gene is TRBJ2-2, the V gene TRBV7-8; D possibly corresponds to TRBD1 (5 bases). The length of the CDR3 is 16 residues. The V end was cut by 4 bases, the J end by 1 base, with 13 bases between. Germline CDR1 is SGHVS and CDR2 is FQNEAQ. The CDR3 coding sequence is TGTGCCAGCAGCTCTGGACAAGCTTTGAACACCGGGGAGCTGTTTTTT. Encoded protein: CASSSGQALNTGELFF.

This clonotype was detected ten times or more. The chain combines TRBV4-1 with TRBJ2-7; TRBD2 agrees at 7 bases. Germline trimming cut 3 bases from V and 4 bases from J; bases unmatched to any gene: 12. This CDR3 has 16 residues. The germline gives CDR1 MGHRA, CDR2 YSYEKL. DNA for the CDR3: TGCGCCAGCAGCCAGGTAACGGCGGGAGTAACATACGAGCAGTACTTC. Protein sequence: CASSQVTAGVTYEQYF.

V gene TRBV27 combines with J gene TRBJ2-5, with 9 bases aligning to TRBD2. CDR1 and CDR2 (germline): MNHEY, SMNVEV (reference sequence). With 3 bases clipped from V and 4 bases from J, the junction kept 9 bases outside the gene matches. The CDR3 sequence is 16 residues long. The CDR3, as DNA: TGTGCCAGCAGTTTGGGGTTAGCGGGGGCCGGAGAGACCCAGTACTTC. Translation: CASSLGLAGAGETQYF.

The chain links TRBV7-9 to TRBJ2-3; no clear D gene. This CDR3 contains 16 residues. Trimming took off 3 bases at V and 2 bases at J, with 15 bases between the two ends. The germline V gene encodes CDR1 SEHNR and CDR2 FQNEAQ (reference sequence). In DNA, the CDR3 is TGTGCCAGCAGCTTTTCCGGCAGAACCATCACAGATACGCAGTATTTT. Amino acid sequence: CASSFSGRTITDTQYF.

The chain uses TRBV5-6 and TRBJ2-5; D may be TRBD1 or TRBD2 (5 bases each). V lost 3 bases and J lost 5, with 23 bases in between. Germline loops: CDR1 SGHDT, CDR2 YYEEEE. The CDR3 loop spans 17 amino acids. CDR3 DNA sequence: TGTGCCAGCAGCTCATGGGGGACGGCTTTTGTCTCCGAGACCCAGTACTTC. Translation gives CASSSWGTAFVSETQYF.